This T cell receptor (beta chain) appears in the sequencing data of a study of technical replicates of blood from several donors. TCRdb's copy holds only in-frame clones and misses some; the assay was immunoSEQ multiplex PCR. The table has about 72,000 clones, around 95% seen once. Germline V gene lookup returns CDR1 SGHTA and CDR2 FQGNSA. The CDR3 runs to 16 residues. V lost 5 bases, J lost 2 bases, and 18 bases lay in between. This chain joins TRBV7-2 and TRBJ2-5; D remains unclear. The sequenced sample consisted of T cells isolated from PBMCs. The clonotype originates from a human donor in good health. DNA of the CDR3: TGTGCCAGCAGCCCCCTGCCAGGTTTGCGACAAGAGACCCAGTACTTC. It translates to CASSPLPGLRQETQYF.